The present entry profiles one TCR beta chain with its context. It was with random hexamers that roughly 0.5 to 1 ug RNA was reverse transcribed. Each CDR3 protein is one row after TCRdb ran MiXCR on the immunoSEQ multiplex PCR reads. The table shows 200,000 or so distinct CDR3 sequences, with approximately 95% occurring only once. These data come from a study of CD8 T cells in Susac syndrome. Germline CDR1 and CDR2: SEHNR and FQNEAQ (reference sequence). The V end was cut by 5 bases, the J end by 6 bases, with 14 bases between. This CDR3 has 13 residues. This rearrangement joins TRBV7-9 to TRBJ2-7; D ambiguous. This sequence was found in a human donor with Susac syndrome. Sequenced input: CD8+ T cells from PBMCs. CDR3 DNA: TGTGCCAGCAGCCCGGACGGGTTCGCCGAGCAGTACTTC. Amino acid sequence: CASSPDGFAEQYF.